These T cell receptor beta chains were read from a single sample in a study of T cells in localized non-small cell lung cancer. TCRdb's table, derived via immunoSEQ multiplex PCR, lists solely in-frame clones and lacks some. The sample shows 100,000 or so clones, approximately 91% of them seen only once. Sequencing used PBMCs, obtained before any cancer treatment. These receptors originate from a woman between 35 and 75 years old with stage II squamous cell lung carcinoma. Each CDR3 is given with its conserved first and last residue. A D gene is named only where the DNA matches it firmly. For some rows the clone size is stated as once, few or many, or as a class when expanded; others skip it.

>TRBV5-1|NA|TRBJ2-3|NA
TGCGCCAGCAGAATCGGGCCATACACAGATACGCAGTATTTT
CASRIGPYTDTQYF
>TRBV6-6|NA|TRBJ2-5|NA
TGTGCCAGCAGTTACCGGGGGAGACAAGAGACCCAGTACTTC
CASSYRGRQETQYF
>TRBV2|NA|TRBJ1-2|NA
TGTGCCAGCACTATAACCTTCCGGGTAAGAGAAGGCTATGGCTACACCTTC
CASTITFRVREGYGYTF
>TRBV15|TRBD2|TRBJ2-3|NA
TGTGCCACCAGCAGAGAGGACGGGAGGGCCAGAGGAGATACGCAGTATTTT
CATSREDGRARGDTQYF
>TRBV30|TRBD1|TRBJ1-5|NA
TGTGCCTGGAGTGTAGGGACAGACAGCAATCAGCCCCAGCATTTT
CAWSVGTDSNQPQHF
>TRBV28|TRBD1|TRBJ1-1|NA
TGTGCCAGTACAGGGGTGAACACTGAAGCTTTCTTT
CASTGVNTEAFF
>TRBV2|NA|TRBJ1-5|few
TGTGCCAGCAGTGGAGAATTCAATCAGCCCCAGCATTTT
CASSGEFNQPQHF
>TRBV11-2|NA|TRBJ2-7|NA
TGTGCCAGCAGCTTCGTAGTGGGATTCTCCTACGAGCAGTACTTC
CASSFVVGFSYEQYF
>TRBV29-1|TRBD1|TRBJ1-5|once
TGCAGCGTCGACAGGGGGGACGGTCAGCCCCAGCATTTT
CSVDRGDGQPQHF
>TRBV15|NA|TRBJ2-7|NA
TGTGCCACCAGCGGCCCGGGGGAATACGAGCAGTACTTC
CATSGPGEYEQYF
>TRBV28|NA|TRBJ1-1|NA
TGTGCCAGCAGTTTTCTCACAGTGGACTTGAACACTGAAGCTTTCTTT
CASSFLTVDLNTEAFF
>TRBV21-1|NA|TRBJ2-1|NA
TGTGCCAGCAGCAATCTTCCGGGAAGCGGGAGGCAATATGAGCAGTTCTTC
CASSNLPGSGRQYEQFF
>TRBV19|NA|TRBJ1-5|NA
TGTGCCAGTAGTATGGGGCAGAGTAATCAGCCCCAGCATTTT
CASSMGQSNQPQHF
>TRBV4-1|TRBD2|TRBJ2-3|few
TGCGCCAGCAGCCGCACTAGCGGGGGTACAGATACGCAGTATTTT
CASSRTSGGTDTQYF
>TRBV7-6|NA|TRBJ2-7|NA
TGTGCCAGCAGCTTCACCGGTGGAGGGGATAGGAACGAGCAGTACTTC
CASSFTGGGDRNEQYF
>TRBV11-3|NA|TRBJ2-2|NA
TGTGCCAGCAGCTTAGATCATCGGGAGGAGCTGTTTTTT
CASSLDHREELFF
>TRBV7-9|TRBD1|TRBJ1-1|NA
TGTGCCAGCAGTTCCAACCAGGGGGGGGTAGGTGAAGCTTTCTTT
CASSSNQGGVGEAFF
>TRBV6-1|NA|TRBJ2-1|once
TGTGCCAGCAGGGGCCGCTCCTACAATGAGCAGTTCTTC
CASRGRSYNEQFF
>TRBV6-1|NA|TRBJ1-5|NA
TGTGCCAGCAGTGAGGGCCGCAATCAGCCCCAGCATTTT
CASSEGRNQPQHF
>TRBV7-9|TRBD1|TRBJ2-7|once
TGTGCCAGCAGCCGCGCTGGGGGACAGCCCTACGAGCAGTACTTC
CASSRAGGQPYEQYF
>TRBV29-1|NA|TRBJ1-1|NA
TGCAGCGTTGGCCGAGCCTTCCCTGCTGAAGCTTTCTTT
CSVGRAFPAEAFF
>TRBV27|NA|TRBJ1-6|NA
TGTGCCAGCAGTTTCGGGGGCGGGAATTCACCCCTCCACTTT
CASSFGGGNSPLHF
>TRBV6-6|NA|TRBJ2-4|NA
TGTGCCAGCAGCCGTCCCAAAAACATTCAGTACTTC
CASSRPKNIQYF
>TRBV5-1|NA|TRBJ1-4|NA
TGCGCCAGCAGCTCCACCCGGGGGGCGGTTGAAAAACTGTTTTTT
CASSSTRGAVEKLFF
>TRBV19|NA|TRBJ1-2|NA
TGTGCCAGTACTCGGACAGACTATGGCTACACCTTC
CASTRTDYGYTF
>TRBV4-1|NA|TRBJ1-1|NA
TGCGCCAGCAGCCCCGTGGGGGGCAAAGCTTTCTTT
CASSPVGGKAFF